The present entry profiles one T cell receptor (beta chain) with its context. Antigen unknown. Compared with germline, one end of the junction differs, possibly owing to a read error. The CDR3 covers 16 residues. Germline V gene sequence: CDR1 MNHNY, CDR2 SVGAGI (reference sequence). The authors took blood RNA from unsorted whole blood and also extracted germline DNA. No patient had received treatment, and all had chronic HBV infection. The data stem from a study of tumor-infiltrating lymphocytes in primary liver carcinoma. Study information: Between roughly 4.2 and 11 cm across, the tumors were all of stage T1-T3 N0M0. Read depth, roughly 3.5 to 7.13 million productive TCRbeta reads, did not differ significantly between tissues.

Study-wide results and caveats: Tumor top-250-clone fraction significantly exceeded that of blood (p = 0.039).

TCR beta cDNA came from 400 to 500 ng total RNA, primed with a constant-region primer. Researchers made the TCR beta libraries by running three nested multiplex PCR rounds with slightly modified ARM-PCR. The first two PCR rounds used TRBV1-TRBV30 forward primers with a C-beta reverse primer, nine to eleven cycles each. TCRdb itself ran the multiplex PCR reads through MiXCR, one entry per CDR3 protein. The table lists almost 200,000 distinct CDR3 sequences, less than 70% of them singletons. The sequenced sample was peripheral blood. This TCR derives from a woman aged 60 to 75 with primary liver carcinoma and hepatitis B virus infection. The chain recombines TRBV6-6 with TRBJ2-1; 11 bases align to TRBD1. DNA for the CDR3: TGTGCCAGCAAGGTGGTCGGGACAGGGGGTTTAAATGGGCAGTTCTTC. Encoded protein: CASKVVGTGGLNGQFF.